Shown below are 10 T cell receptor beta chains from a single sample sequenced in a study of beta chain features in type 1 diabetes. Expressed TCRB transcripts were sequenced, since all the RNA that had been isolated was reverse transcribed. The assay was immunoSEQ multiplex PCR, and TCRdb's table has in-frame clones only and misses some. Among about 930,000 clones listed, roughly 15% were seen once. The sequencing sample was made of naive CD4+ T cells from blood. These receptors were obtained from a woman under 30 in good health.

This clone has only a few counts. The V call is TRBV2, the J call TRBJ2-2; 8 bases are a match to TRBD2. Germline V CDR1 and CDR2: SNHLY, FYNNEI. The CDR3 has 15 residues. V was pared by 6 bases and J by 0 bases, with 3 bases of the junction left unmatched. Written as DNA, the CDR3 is TGTGCCAGCAGCACTAGCGGAACGAACACCGGGGAGCTGTTTTTT. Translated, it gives CASSTSGTNTGELFF.

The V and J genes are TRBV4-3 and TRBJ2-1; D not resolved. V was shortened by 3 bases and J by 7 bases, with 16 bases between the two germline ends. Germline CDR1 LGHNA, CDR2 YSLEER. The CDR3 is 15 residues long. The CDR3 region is CASSHGVVAGNEQFF. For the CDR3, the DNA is TGCGCCAGCAGCCATGGGGTAGTAGCTGGGAATGAGCAGTTCTTC.

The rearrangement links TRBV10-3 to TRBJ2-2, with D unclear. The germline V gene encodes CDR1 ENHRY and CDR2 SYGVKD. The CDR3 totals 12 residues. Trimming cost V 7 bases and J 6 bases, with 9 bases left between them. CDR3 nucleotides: TGTGCCATCATGGGGTGGCCCGGGGAGCTGTTTTTT. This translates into CAIMGWPGELFF.

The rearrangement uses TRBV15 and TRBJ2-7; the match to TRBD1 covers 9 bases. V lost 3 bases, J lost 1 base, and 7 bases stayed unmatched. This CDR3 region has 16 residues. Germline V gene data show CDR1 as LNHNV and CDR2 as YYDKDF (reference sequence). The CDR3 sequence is CATSSGVGTGSYEQYF. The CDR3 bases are TGTGCCACCAGCAGCGGGGTGGGGACAGGGTCCTACGAGCAGTACTTC. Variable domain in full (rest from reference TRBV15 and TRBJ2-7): DAMVIQNPRYQVTQFGKPVTLSCSQTLNHNVMYWYQQKSSQAPKLLFHYYDKDFNNEADTPDNFQSRRPNTSFCFLDIRSPGLGDTAMYLCATSSGVGTGSYEQYFGPGTRLTVT.

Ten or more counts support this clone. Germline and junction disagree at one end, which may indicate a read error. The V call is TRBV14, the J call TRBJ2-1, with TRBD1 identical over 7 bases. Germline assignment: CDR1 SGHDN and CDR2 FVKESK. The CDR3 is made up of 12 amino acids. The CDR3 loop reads CASSQQRTGFVF. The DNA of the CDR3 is TGTGCCAGCAGCCAACAAAGGACAGGCTTCGTCTTC.

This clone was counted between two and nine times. The CDR3 reads CASRVSGANVLTF. CDR3 DNA: TGTGCCAGCAGGGTTTCTGGGGCCAACGTCCTGACTTTC. J is TRBJ2-6 and V is TRBV2; D is uncertain. CDR1 is SNHLY and CDR2 is FYNNEI in the germline V gene. The CDR3 has 13 amino acids. Trimming pared 6 bases from V and 1 base from J, leaving 4 bases between.

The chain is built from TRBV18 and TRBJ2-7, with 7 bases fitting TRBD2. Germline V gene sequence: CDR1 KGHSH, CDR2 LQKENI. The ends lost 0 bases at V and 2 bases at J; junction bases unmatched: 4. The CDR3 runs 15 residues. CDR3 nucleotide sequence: TGTGCCAGCTCACCACCGTCTAGCGGAGCCTACGAGCAGTACTTC. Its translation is CASSPPSSGAYEQYF.

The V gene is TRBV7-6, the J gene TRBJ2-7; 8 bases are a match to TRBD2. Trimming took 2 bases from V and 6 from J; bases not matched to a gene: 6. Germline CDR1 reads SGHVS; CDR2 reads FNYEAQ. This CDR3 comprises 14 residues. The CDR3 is CASSLKAGVGEQYF. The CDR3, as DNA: TGTGCCAGCAGCTTAAAAGCGGGAGTGGGCGAGCAGTACTTC.

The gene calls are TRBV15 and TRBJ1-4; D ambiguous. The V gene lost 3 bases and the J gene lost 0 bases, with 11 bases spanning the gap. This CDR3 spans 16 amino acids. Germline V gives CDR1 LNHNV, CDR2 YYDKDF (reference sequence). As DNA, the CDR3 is TGTGCCACCAGCAGGGGAACCGGGACAACTAATGAAAAACTGTTTTTT. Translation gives CATSRGTGTTNEKLFF.

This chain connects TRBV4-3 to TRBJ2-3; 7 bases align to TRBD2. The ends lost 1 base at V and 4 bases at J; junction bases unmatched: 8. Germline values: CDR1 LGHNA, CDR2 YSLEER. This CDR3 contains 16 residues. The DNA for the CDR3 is TGCGCCAGCAGCCAAGGGGCGGGAGCGGAGGCAGATACGCAGTATTTT. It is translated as CASSQGAGAEADTQYF.